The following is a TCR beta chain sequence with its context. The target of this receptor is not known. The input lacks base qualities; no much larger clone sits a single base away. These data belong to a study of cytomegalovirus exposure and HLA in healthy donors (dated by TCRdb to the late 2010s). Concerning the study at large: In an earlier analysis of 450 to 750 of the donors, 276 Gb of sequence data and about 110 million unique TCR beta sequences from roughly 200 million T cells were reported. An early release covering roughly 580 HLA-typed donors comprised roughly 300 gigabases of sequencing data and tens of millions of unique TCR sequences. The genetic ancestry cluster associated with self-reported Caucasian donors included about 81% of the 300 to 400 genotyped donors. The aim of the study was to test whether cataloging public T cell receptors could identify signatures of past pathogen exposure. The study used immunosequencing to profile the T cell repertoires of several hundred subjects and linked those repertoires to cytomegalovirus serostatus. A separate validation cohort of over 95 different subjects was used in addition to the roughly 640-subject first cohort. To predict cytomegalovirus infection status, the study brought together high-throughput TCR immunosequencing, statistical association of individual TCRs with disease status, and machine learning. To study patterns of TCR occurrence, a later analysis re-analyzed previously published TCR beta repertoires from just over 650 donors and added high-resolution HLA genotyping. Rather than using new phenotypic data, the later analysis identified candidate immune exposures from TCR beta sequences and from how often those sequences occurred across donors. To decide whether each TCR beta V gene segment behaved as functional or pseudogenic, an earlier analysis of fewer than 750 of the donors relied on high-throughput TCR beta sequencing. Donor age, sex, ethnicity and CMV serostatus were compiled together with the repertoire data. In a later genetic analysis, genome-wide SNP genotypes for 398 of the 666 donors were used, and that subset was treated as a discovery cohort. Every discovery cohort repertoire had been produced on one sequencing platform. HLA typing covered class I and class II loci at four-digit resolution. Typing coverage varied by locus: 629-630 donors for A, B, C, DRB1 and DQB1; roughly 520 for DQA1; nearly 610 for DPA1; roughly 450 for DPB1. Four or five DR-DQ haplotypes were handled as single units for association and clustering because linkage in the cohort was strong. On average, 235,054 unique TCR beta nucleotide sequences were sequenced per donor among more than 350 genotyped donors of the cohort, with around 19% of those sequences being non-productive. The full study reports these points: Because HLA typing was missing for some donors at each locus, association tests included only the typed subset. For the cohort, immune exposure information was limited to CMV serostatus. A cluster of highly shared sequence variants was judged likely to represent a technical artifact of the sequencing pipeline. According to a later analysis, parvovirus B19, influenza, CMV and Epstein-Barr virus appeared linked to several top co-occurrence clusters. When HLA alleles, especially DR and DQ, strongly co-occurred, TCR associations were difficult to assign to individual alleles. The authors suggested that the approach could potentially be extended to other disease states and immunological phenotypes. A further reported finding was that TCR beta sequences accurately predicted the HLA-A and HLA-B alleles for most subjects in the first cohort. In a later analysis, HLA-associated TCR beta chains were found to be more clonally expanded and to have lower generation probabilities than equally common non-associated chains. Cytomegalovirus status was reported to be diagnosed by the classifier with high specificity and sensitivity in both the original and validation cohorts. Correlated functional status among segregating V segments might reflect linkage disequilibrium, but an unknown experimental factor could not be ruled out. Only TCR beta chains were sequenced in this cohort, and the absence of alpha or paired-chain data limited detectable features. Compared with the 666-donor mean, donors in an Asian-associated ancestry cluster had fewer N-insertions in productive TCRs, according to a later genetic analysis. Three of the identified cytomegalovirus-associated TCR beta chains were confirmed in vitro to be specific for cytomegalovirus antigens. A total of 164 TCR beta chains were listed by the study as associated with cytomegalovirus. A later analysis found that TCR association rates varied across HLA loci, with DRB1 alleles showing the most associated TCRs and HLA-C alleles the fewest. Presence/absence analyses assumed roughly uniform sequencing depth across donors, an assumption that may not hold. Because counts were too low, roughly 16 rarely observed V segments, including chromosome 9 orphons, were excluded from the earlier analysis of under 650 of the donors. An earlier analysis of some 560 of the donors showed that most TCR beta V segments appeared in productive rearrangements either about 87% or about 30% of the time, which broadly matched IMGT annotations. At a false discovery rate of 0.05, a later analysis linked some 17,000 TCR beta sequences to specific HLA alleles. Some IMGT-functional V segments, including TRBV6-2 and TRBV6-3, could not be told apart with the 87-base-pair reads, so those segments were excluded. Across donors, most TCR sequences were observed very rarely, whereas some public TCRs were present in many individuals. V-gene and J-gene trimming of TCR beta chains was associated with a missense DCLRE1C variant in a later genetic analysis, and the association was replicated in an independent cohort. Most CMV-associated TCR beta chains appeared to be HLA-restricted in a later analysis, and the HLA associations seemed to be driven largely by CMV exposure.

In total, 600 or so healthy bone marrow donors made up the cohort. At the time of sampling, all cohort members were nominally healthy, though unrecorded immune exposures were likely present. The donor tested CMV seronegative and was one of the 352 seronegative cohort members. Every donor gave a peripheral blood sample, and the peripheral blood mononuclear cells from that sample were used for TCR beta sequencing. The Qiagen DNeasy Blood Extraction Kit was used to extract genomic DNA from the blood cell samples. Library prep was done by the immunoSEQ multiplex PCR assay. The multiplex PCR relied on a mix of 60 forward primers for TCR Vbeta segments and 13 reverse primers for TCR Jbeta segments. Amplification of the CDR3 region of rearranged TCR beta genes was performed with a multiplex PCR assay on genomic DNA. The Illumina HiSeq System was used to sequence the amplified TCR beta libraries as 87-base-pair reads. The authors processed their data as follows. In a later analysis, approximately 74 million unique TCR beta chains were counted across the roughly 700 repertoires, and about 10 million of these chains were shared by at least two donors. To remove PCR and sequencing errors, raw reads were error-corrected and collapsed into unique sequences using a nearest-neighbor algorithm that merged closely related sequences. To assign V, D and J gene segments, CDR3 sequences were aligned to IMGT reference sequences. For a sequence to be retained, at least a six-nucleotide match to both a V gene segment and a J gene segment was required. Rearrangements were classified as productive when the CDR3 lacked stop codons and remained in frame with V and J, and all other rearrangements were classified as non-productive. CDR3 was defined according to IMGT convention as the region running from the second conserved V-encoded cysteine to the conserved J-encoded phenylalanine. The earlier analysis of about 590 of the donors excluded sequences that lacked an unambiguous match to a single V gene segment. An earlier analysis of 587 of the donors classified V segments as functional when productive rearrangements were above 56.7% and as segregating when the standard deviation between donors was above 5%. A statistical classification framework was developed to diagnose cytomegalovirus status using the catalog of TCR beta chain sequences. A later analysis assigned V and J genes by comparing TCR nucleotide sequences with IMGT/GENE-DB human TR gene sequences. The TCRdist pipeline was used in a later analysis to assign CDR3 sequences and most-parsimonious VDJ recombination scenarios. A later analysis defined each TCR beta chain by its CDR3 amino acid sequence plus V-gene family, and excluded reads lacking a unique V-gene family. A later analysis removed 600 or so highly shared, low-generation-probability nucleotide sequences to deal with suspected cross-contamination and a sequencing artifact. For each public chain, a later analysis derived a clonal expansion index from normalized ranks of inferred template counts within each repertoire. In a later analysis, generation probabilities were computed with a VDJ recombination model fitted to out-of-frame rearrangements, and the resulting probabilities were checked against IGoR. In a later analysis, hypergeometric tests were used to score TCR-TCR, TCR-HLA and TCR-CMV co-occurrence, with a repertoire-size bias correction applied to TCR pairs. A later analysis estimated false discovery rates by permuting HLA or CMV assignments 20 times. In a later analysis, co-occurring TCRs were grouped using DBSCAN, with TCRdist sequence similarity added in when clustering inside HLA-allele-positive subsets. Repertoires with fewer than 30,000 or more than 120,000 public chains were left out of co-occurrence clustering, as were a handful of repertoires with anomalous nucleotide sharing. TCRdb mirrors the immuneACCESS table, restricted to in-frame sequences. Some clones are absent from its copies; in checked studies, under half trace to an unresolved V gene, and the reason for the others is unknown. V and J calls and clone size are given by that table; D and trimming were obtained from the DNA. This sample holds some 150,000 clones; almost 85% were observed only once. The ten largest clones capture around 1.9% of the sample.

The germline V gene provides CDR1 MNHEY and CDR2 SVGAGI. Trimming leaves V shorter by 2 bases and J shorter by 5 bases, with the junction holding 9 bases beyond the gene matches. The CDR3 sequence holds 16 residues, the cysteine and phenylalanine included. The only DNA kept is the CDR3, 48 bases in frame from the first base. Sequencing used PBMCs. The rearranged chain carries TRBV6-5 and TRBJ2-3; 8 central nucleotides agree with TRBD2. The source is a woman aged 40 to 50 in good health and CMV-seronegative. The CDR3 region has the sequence CASSYVDGRAKDTQYF. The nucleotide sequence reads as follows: TGTGCCAGCAGTTACGTAGACGGGAGGGCCAAAGATACGCAGTATTTT.